The 31 T cell receptor beta chains below were found in one sample sequenced in a study of CD8 T cells in ankylosing spondylitis. TCRdb redid the calling of the 5' RACE reads with MiXCR, one entry per CDR3 protein. This table has approximately 200,000 distinct CDR3 sequences, roughly 12% appearing once. Sample: blood, either unsorted or a sorted T cell fraction (not recorded which). These receptors all come from a male donor with ankylosing spondylitis or in good health (not recorded which).

The DNA of the CDR3 is TGTGCCAGCACGGGGGATAACACTGAAGCTTTCTTT. This encodes CASTGDNTEAFF. This sequence joins TRBV6-5 and TRBJ1-1; the D gene is possibly TRBD1 (5 bases). V was cut by 7 bases and J by 2 bases, with 8 bases left in between. Germline V gene lookup returns CDR1 MNHEY and CDR2 SVGAGI. The CDR3 runs 12 residues.

This clonotype has only a few counts. The rearrangement uses TRBV4-1 and TRBJ2-7; 8 nucleotides line up with TRBD2. With V trimmed by 4 bases and J by 2 bases, 10 bases remained unmatched. The CDR3 is 16 amino acids. Germline V CDR1 and CDR2: MGHRA, YSYEKL. The CDR3 DNA reads TGCGCCAGCAGCCCAATGGAGAGCGGGAGACCCTACGAGCAGTACTTC. It translates to CASSPMESGRPYEQYF.

This clonotype was seen at least ten times. This chain connects TRBV5-1 to TRBJ2-7; TRBD1 might be the D (6 bases). This CDR3 is built from 16 residues. V was pared by 2 bases and J by 5 bases, with 20 bases between. CDR1 is SGHRS, CDR2 YFSETQ, per germline. CDR3 amino acids: CASSLFQQGRNNEQYF. CDR3 nucleotide sequence: TGCGCCAGCAGCTTATTCCAACAGGGTAGGAATAACGAGCAGTACTTC.

This clonotype occurred a few times. The rearrangement uses TRBV20-1 and TRBJ2-1; D possibly uses TRBD1 or TRBD2 (6 bases each). The germline V and J ends were trimmed by 6 bases and 7 bases, with 16 bases remaining between them. This CDR3 comprises 13 residues. In germline, CDR1 is DFQATT, CDR2 SNEGSKA (reference sequence). As DNA, the CDR3 is TGCAGTGCCCGGGGGCCCACGGGGAATGAGCAGTTCTTC. It codes for CSARGPTGNEQFF.

The V call is TRBV11-2, the J call TRBJ2-2; TRBD2 matches 8 bases. Germline CDR1 reads SGHAT; CDR2 reads FQNNGV. J lost 4 bases, V lost 7 bases, and 14 bases had no gene match. The CDR3 covers 17 residues. This chain's CDR3 is CASINSPGGPGTGELFF. In DNA form, the CDR3 reads TGTGCCAGCATCAATTCCCCGGGGGGGCCGGGCACCGGGGAGCTGTTTTTT.

This clonotype was observed a handful of times. The J gene is TRBJ1-1, the V gene TRBV7-2; D unclear. The CDR3 has 17 amino acids. Germline loops: CDR1 SGHTA, CDR2 FQGNSA. V lost 0 bases, J lost 0 bases, and 14 bases lay in between. The CDR3 region is CASSLAHTRLLNTEAFF. The CDR3 nucleotides are TGTGCCAGCAGCTTAGCTCATACCAGGCTGCTGAACACTGAAGCTTTCTTT.

The chain couples TRBV20-1 to TRBJ2-7; possibly TRBD1 or TRBD2 for D (6 bases each). Per the germline V gene, CDR1 is DFQATT and CDR2 is SNEGSKA (reference sequence). The CDR3 has 14 residues. V gave up 1 base and J gave up 1 base, with 11 bases separating them. The CDR3: CSARAGAISYEQYF. The CDR3 DNA follows: TGCAGTGCTAGAGCGGGGGCAATATCCTACGAGCAGTACTTC.

J is TRBJ1-2 and V is TRBV5-5; maybe TRBD1 (5 bases). V lost 4 bases and J lost 2, with 12 bases in between. The CDR3 length is 14 residues. Germline CDR1 SGHKS, CDR2 YYEKEE (reference sequence). In nucleotides, the CDR3 is TGTGCCAGCAGCCCGGACCAGGGAAACTATGGCTACACCTTC. Translated: CASSPDQGNYGYTF. Full variable domain (remainder filled in from reference TRBV5-5 and TRBJ1-2): DAGVTQSPTHLIKTRGQQVTLRCSPISGHKSVSWYQQVLGQGPQFIFQYYEKEERGRGNFPDRFSARQFPNYSSELNVNALLLGDSALYLCASSPDQGNYGYTFGSGTRLTVV.

J is TRBJ1-1 and V is TRBV12-3 or TRBV12-4; D is unclear. The CDR3 is made up of 13 amino acids. V was pared by 3 bases and J by 0 bases, with 5 bases between. The CDR3 DNA follows: TGTGCCAGCAGTTTCGAACTGAACACTGAAGCTTTCTTT. It translates to CASSFELNTEAFF.

V gene TRBV7-9 combines with J gene TRBJ1-4; 12 nucleotides agree with TRBD1. The CDR3 consists of 16 residues. Looked up from germline, CDR1 is SEHNR and CDR2 is FQNEAQ (reference sequence). The trim removed 6 bases at V and 8 bases at J, leaving 10 bases unmatched. The CDR3 protein is CASSPRGTGGDEKLFF. CDR3 sequence (DNA): TGTGCCAGCAGTCCCAGGGGGACAGGGGGCGACGAAAAACTGTTTTTT. The full variable domain, with the rest looked up from reference TRBV7-9 and TRBJ1-4, is DTGVSQNPRHKITKRGQNVTFRCDPISEHNRLYWYRQTLGQGPEFLTYFQNEAQLEKSRLLSDRFSAERPKGSFSTLEIQRTEQGDSAMYLCASSPRGTGGDEKLFFGSGTQLSVL.

V is TRBV6-5 and J is TRBJ2-3, with D tentatively TRBD2 (5 bases). The V and J ends lost 4 bases and 2 bases respectively, with 10 bases between them. The CDR3 covers 14 residues. Germline V gene data show CDR1 as MNHEY and CDR2 as SVGAGI. This CDR3 reads CASSSPGYTDTQYF. DNA of the CDR3: TGTGCCAGCAGTTCGCCGGGGTACACAGATACGCAGTATTTT.

This clonotype has at least ten counts. This chain connects TRBV27 to TRBJ2-2; D is undetermined. Germline-derived CDR1 and CDR2 are MNHEY and SMNVEV (reference sequence). The CDR3 has 13 residues. V was trimmed by 3 bases and J by 4 bases, leaving 6 bases between them. As DNA, the CDR3 is TGTGCCAGCAGTTTCCCCCTCACCGGGGAGCTGTTTTTT. This codes for CASSFPLTGELFF.

The V gene is TRBV5-1, the J gene TRBJ2-1; 13 positions agree with TRBD2. This CDR3 has 18 residues. Germline CDR1 and CDR2: SGHRS and YFSETQ. The trim removed 1 base at V and 6 bases at J, leaving 10 bases unmatched. The CDR3 is CASSLNPSGTSGINEQFF. DNA for the CDR3: TGCGCCAGCAGCTTGAACCCCTCCGGGACTAGCGGGATCAATGAGCAGTTCTTC.

This clonotype was seen only a few times. The chain couples TRBV7-6 to TRBJ2-7; 9 bases are a match to TRBD1. Germline V gene lookup returns CDR1 SGHVS and CDR2 FNYEAQ. The CDR3 totals 14 residues. V dropped 4 bases and J dropped 7; count of bases not matched to a gene: 8. The CDR3 region has the DNA TGTGCCAGCAGCTCGGGGGACAGGGCTTCTGAGCAGTACTTC. Translated, it gives CASSSGDRASEQYF. Using reference TRBV7-6 and TRBJ2-7 for the parts outside the CDR3, the full variable domain is GAGVSQSPRYKVTKRGQDVALRCDPISGHVSLYWYRQALGQGPEFLTYFNYEAQQDKSGLPNDRFSAERPEGSISTLTIQRTEQRDSAMYRCASSSGDRASEQYFGPGTRLTVT.

This chain connects TRBV5-4 to TRBJ2-1; TRBD2 matches at 7 bases. This CDR3 comprises 17 residues. V was pared by 4 bases and J by 3 bases, with 13 bases of the junction left unmatched. Germline CDR1 and CDR2: SGHNT and YYREEE (reference sequence). The CDR3 spells CASSPPLGTTNYNEQFF. For the CDR3, the DNA is TGTGCCAGCAGCCCACCCCTTGGGACTACCAACTACAATGAGCAGTTCTTC.

This clonotype was seen only a few times. J is TRBJ1-1 and V is TRBV7-9; maybe TRBD1 (5 bases). CDR3 length: 14 residues. Trimming left V 2 bases short and J 2 bases short, with 9 bases between. Germline loops: CDR1 SEHNR, CDR2 FQNEAQ (reference sequence). The CDR3 is CASSLYGGNTEAFF. CDR3 coding DNA: TGTGCCAGCAGCTTATATGGGGGAAACACTGAAGCTTTCTTT.

At least ten counts were recorded for this clonotype. A read error may account for a junction end that differs from germline. The chain combines TRBV5-1 with TRBJ1-2; D not resolved. CDR3 length: 13 amino acids. CDR1 and CDR2 from the germline V gene are SGHRS and YFSETQ. CDR3 amino acids: CASSLVGGDGYTF. Written as DNA, the CDR3 is TGTGCCAGCAGCTTGGTAGGAGGAGATGGCTACACCTTC.

The chain uses TRBV5-5 and TRBJ2-1; no clear D. Trimming pared 0 bases from V and 0 bases from J, leaving 7 bases between. Germline loops: CDR1 SGHKS, CDR2 YYEKEE (reference sequence). The CDR3 runs 15 residues. The CDR3 here is CASSLGLSSYNEQFF. Written as DNA, the CDR3 is TGTGCCAGCAGCTTGGGCCTGAGCTCCTACAATGAGCAGTTCTTC. The whole variable domain, remainder taken from reference TRBV5-5 and TRBJ2-1, is DAGVTQSPTHLIKTRGQQVTLRCSPISGHKSVSWYQQVLGQGPQFIFQYYEKEERGRGNFPDRFSARQFPNYSSELNVNALLLGDSALYLCASSLGLSSYNEQFFGPGTRLTVL.

This sequence joins TRBV19 and TRBJ2-5; D may match TRBD1 or TRBD2 (5 bases each). The CDR3 loop spans 15 amino acids. Trimming took 5 bases from V and 4 from J, leaving 17 bases between them. The germline V gene encodes CDR1 LNHDA and CDR2 SQIVND (reference sequence). The DNA of the CDR3 is TGTGCCAGTAGTTCCCCGGGACCACACGGAGAGACCCAGTACTTC. Protein sequence: CASSSPGPHGETQYF. The complete variable domain, with remaining parts taken from reference TRBV19 and TRBJ2-5, reads DGGITQSPKYLFRKEGQNVTLSCEQNLNHDAMYWYRQDPGQGLRLIYYSQIVNDFQKGDIAEGYSVSREKKESFPLTVTSAQKNPTAFYLCASSSPGPHGETQYFGPGTRLLVL.

This clonotype came up a few times. This sequence joins TRBV9 and TRBJ2-7; tentative D call: TRBD2 (6 bases). V was shortened by 4 bases and J by 4 bases, with 18 bases between the two germline ends. Germline CDR1 and CDR2: SGDLS and YYNGEE. CDR3 length: 15 residues. The CDR3 is CASSPPMAEGYEQYF. The DNA of the CDR3 is TGTGCCAGCAGCCCCCCAATGGCGGAGGGGTACGAGCAGTACTTC.

V and J are TRBV12-3 or TRBV12-4 and TRBJ2-7; the match to TRBD1 covers 9 bases. Unmatched junction bases numbered 9, after V lost 6 bases and J lost 6 bases. This CDR3 comprises 14 residues. The chain's CDR3 is CASSLGDRVVEQYF. CDR3 sequence (DNA): TGTGCCAGCAGCCTGGGGGACAGGGTGGTCGAGCAGTACTTC.

This clonotype has only a few counts. The chain couples TRBV12-3 or TRBV12-4 to TRBJ1-4, with D possibly matching TRBD1 (6 bases). The ends were cut back, 7 bases at V and 0 bases at J, with 12 bases in the middle. The CDR3 extends over 15 amino acids. CDR3 sequence: CASNDRTATNEKLFF. The DNA of the CDR3 is TGTGCCAGCAACGACCGGACAGCAACTAATGAAAAACTGTTTTTT.

This chain uses TRBV4-1 with TRBJ1-1, with a tentative D call TRBD1 (5 bases). The CDR3 extends over 12 amino acids. CDR1 is MGHRA and CDR2 is YSYEKL in the germline V gene. Trimming removed 5 bases at V and 4 bases at J, with 8 bases between. The CDR3 protein is CASSWDSTEAFF. Written as DNA, the CDR3 is TGCGCCAGCAGCTGGGACTCCACTGAAGCTTTCTTT.

The rearrangement links TRBV20-1 to TRBJ2-1; 8 bases line up with TRBD2. The CDR3 totals 15 residues. V gave up 6 bases and J gave up 7 bases; unmatched junction bases: 14. Germline V gene data show CDR1 as DFQATT and CDR2 as SNEGSKA (reference sequence). CDR3 protein: CSARIGSGTGNEQFF. In nucleotides, the CDR3 is TGCAGTGCCAGAATAGGTAGCGGGACGGGGAATGAGCAGTTCTTC.

This clonotype was seen ten or more times. The CDR3 DNA reads as TGCAGCGTTGAACGGTACTACACTGAAGCTTTCTTT. Protein product: CSVERYYTEAFF. This chain links TRBV29-1 with TRBJ1-1; D is ambiguous. In germline, CDR1 is SQVTM, CDR2 ANQGSEA. The CDR3 is 12 amino acids. V was trimmed by 2 bases and J by 3 bases, leaving 7 bases between them. The variable domain in full, with the rest retrieved from reference TRBV29-1 and TRBJ1-1, is SAVISQKPSRDICQRGTSLTIQCQVDSQVTMMFWYRQQPGQSLTLIATANQGSEATYESGFVIDKFPISRPNLTFSTLTVSNMSPEDSSIYLCSVERYYTEAFFGQGTRLTVV.

This rearrangement joins TRBV12-5 to TRBJ2-2, with 8 bases lining up with TRBD1. From germline, CDR1 is LGHNT and CDR2 FRNRAP. CDR3 size: 17 residues. J lost 5 bases, V lost 5 bases, and 13 bases had no gene match. The CDR3 region has the DNA TGTGCTAGTGGTCCTTCCTGGACAGGGACCCTAACCGGGGAGCTGTTTTTT. Translated: CASGPSWTGTLTGELFF.

This chain uses TRBV7-6 with TRBJ2-1; TRBD1 is a possible D gene (6 bases). V was shortened by 1 base and J by 3 bases, with 13 bases between the two germline ends. CDR3 size: 16 residues. From germline, CDR1 is SGHVS and CDR2 FNYEAQ. The CDR3 nucleotides are TGTGCCAGCAGCTTAGAGCGGCCAGGGGACTACAATGAGCAGTTCTTC. Translation gives CASSLERPGDYNEQFF.

In its sample, this clonotype was seen once. The gene calls are TRBV19 and TRBJ1-2; D uncertain. Per the germline V gene, CDR1 is LNHDA and CDR2 is SQIVND (reference sequence). The germline V and J ends were trimmed by 4 bases and 0 bases, with 12 bases remaining between them. This CDR3 has 15 amino acids. CDR3 DNA: TGTGCCAGTAGTACACCAGACAACACTAACTATGGCTACACCTTC. It encodes CASSTPDNTNYGYTF.

This clonotype was seen ten or more times. This chain connects TRBV5-1 to TRBJ2-6; D is unclear. There are 14 residues in the CDR3. The germline gives CDR1 SGHRS, CDR2 YFSETQ. V was shortened by 2 bases and J by 0 bases, with 3 bases between the two germline ends. For the CDR3, the DNA is TGCGCCAGCAGCTTCGACTCTGGGGCCAACGTCCTGACTTTC. Amino acids: CASSFDSGANVLTF. Complete variable domain (other parts from reference TRBV5-1 and TRBJ2-6): KAGVTQTPRYLIKTRGQQVTLSCSPISGHRSVSWYQQTPGQGLQFLFEYFSETQRNKGNFPGRFSGRQFSNSRSEMNVSTLELGDSALYLCASSFDSGANVLTFGAGSRLTVL.

This clonotype was seen only a few times. The chain couples TRBV13 to TRBJ2-1; 7 bases are a match to TRBD1. V gave up 5 bases and J gave up 11 bases; unmatched junction bases: 6. The CDR3 runs 12 residues. Germline V gene lookup returns CDR1 PRHDT and CDR2 FYEKMQ (reference sequence). CDR3 in DNA: TGTGCCAGCAGCACGACAGGGACGAAGCAGTTCTTC. This gives the protein CASSTTGTKQFF.

The rearrangement joins TRBV12-5 to TRBJ2-1; D gene ambiguous. From germline, CDR1 is LGHNT and CDR2 FRNRAP. V lost 4 bases to trimming and J lost 4 bases, with 11 bases between them. The CDR3 is made up of 14 amino acids. For the CDR3, the DNA is TGTGCTAGTGGTTCCCCATCCTCTTACAATGAGCAGTTCTTC. It translates to CASGSPSSYNEQFF.